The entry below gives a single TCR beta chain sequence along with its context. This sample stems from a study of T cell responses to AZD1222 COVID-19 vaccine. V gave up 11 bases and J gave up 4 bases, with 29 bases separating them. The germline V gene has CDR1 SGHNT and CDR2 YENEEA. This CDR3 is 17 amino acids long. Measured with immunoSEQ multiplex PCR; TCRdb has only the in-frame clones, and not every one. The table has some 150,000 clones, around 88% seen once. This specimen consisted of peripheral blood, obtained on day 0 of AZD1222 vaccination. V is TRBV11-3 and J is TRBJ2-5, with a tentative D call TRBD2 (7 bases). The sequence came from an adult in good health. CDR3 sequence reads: CARTSSRGGASGETQYF. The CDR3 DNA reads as TGTGCCCGCACCAGCTCGAGGGGGGGGGCGAGCGGAGAGACCCAGTACTTC.